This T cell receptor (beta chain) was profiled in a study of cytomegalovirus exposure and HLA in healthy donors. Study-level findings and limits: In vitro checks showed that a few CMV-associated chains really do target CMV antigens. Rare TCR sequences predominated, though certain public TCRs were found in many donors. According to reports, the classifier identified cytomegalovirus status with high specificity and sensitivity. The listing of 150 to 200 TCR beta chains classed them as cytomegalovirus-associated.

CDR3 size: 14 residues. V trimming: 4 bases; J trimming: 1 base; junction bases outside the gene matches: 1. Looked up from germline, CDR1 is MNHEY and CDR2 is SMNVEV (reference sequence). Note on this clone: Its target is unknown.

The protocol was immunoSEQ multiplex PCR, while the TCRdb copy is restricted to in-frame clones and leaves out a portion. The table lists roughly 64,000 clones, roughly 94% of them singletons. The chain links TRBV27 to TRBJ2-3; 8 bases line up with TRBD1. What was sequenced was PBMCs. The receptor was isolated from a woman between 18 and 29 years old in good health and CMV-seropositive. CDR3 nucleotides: TGTGCCAGCAGTTGGGGACAGGGCACAGATACGCAGTATTTT. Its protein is CASSWGQGTDTQYF.